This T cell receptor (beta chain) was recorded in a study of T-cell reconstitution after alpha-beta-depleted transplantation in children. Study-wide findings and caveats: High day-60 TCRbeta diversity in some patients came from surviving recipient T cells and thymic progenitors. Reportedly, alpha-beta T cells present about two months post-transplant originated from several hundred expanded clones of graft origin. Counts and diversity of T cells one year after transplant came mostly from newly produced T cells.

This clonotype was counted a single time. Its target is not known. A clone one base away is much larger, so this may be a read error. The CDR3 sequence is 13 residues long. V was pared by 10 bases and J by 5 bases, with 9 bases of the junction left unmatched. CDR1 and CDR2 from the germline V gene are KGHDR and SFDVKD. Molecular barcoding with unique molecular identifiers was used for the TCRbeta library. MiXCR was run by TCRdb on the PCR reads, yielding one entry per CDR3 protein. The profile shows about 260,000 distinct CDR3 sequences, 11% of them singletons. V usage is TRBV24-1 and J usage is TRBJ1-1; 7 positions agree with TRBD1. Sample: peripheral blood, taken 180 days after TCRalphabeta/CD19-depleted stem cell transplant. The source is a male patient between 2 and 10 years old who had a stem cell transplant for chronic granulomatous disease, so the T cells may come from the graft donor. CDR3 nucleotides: TGTGCCACAACAGGGGCTACAGGGACTGAAGCTTTCTTT. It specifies CATTGATGTEAFF.